One sample yielded the 20 T cell receptor beta chains listed below, sequenced in a study of long-term antiretroviral therapy in people with HIV. Run at survey level, the immunoSEQ assay was version v3.0. Produced via immunoSEQ multiplex PCR; TCRdb's table is partial and in-frame only. Seen here are roughly 28,000 clones, about 95% observed once, and the top ten hold about 3%. Sequenced material: unsorted PBMCs, taken 5.3 years after starting antiretroviral therapy. The receptors derive from a man aged 45 to 65 with HIV.

J is TRBJ1-2 and V is TRBV7-2; 7 positions match TRBD1. V was clipped by 1 base and J by 1 base; unmatched bases: 6. Germline lookup yields CDR1 SGHTA and CDR2 FQGNSA. The CDR3 covers 16 residues. The CDR3 loop reads CASSLGAGGYNYGYTF. The CDR3 DNA sequence: TGTGCCAGCAGCTTAGGGGCAGGGGGTTATAACTATGGCTACACCTTC. The complete variable domain, with remaining parts taken from reference TRBV7-2 and TRBJ1-2, reads GAGVSQSPSNKVTEKGKDVELRCDPISGHTALYWYRQSLGQGLEFLIYFQGNSAPDKSGLPSDRFSAERTGGSVSTLTIQRTQQEDSAVYLCASSLGAGGYNYGYTFGSGTRLTVV.

On this clone itself: The same CDR3 can be traced to other DNA sequences in this sample. The rearrangement links TRBV5-1 to TRBJ1-2; weak D call: TRBD1 (5 bases). The ends were cut back, 0 bases at V and 8 bases at J, with 8 bases in the middle. Germline V gene data show CDR1 as SGHRS and CDR2 as YFSETQ. CDR3 length: 12 amino acids. The CDR3 spells CASSLAGEGYTF. The DNA for the CDR3 is TGCGCCAGCAGCTTGGCGGGGGAAGGCTACACCTTC.

V usage is TRBV15 and J usage is TRBJ2-4, with a tentative D call TRBD1 (7 bases). The CDR3 is 19 residues long. Per the germline V gene, CDR1 is LNHNV and CDR2 is YYDKDF (reference sequence). The V end lost 1 base, the J end lost 0 bases, and 19 bases lay between the germline ends. CDR3 region: CATSRGGGGPSLAKNIQYF. CDR3 DNA sequence: TGTGCCACCAGCAGAGGAGGAGGGGGCCCCTCTCTAGCCAAAAACATTCAGTACTTC.

This chain links TRBV19 with TRBJ2-3; TRBD2 aligns across 13 bases. From germline, CDR1 is LNHDA and CDR2 SQIVND (reference sequence). The CDR3 sequence is 19 residues long. V trimming: 5 bases; J trimming: 2 bases; junction bases outside the gene matches: 13. The DNA for the CDR3 is TGTGCCAGTAGTGCAGCCGAGACTAGCGGGGGGCCACCCACAGATACGCAGTATTTT. Translating it yields CASSAAETSGGPPTDTQYF.

The genes are TRBV11-2 and TRBJ2-3; D not certain. V lost 3 bases and J lost 4, with 5 bases in between. This CDR3 contains 12 residues. The germline gives CDR1 SGHAT, CDR2 FQNNGV. Written as DNA, the CDR3 is TGTGCCAGCAGCTTGGACGCAGATACGCAGTATTTT. Its protein product is CASSLDADTQYF.

The gene calls are TRBV7-3 and TRBJ2-3; 10 bases fit TRBD2. Per germline, CDR1 SGHTA and CDR2 FQGTGA. The length of the CDR3 is 14 residues. The junction had 5 bases not matched to a gene; V was cut back by 1 base and J by 10 bases. The CDR3 loop reads CASSLRPAGGPQYF. The CDR3 DNA reads TGTGCCAGCAGCTTAAGGCCAGCGGGGGGGCCGCAGTATTTT.

The chain has TRBV9 and TRBJ2-3; either TRBD1 or TRBD2 may supply D (6 bases each). The germline V and J ends were trimmed by 4 bases and 0 bases, with 12 bases remaining between them. CDR1 SGDLS and CDR2 YYNGEE come from the germline V gene. The CDR3 has 15 amino acids. In DNA form, the CDR3 reads TGTGCCAGCAGCACTCGGGGGCCCAGCACAGATACGCAGTATTTT. It yields the protein CASSTRGPSTDTQYF.

The genes are TRBV2 and TRBJ2-1, with 7 nucleotides matching TRBD1. The CDR3 has 13 amino acids. The V segment lost 8 bases and the J segment 6 bases; nucleotides outside the gene matches: 7. The germline gives CDR1 SNHLY, CDR2 FYNNEI. The CDR3 is CASARRGPNEQFF. Written as DNA, the CDR3 is TGTGCCAGCGCCAGAAGGGGGCCCAATGAGCAGTTCTTC.

The V gene is TRBV5-4, the J gene TRBJ2-7, with D possibly called TRBD1 or TRBD2 (5 bases each). This CDR3 is built from 11 residues. Germline CDR1 and CDR2: SGHNT and YYREEE (reference sequence). V was shortened by 10 bases and J by 4 bases, with 12 bases between the two germline ends. Here the CDR3 reads CAEGQGYEQYF. The CDR3 DNA reads as TGTGCCGAGGGGCAGGGTTACGAGCAGTACTTC.

The J gene is TRBJ1-1, the V gene TRBV30, with 11 bases that match TRBD1. The junction had 10 bases not matched to a gene; V was cut back by 6 bases and J by 1 base. This CDR3 spans 16 amino acids. From germline, CDR1 is GTSNPN and CDR2 SVGIG (reference sequence). The CDR3 sequence is CACDGQGAHKNTEAFF. The CDR3 region has the DNA TGTGCCTGCGACGGACAGGGGGCCCACAAGAACACTGAAGCTTTCTTT.

This chain connects TRBV6-4 to TRBJ2-3, with D unclear. V was shortened by 6 bases and J by 3 bases, with 13 bases between the two germline ends. The CDR3 totals 14 residues. Germline CDR1 reads MRHNA; CDR2 reads SNTAGT. CDR3 loop: CASRGNGITDTQYF. The CDR3 coding sequence is TGTGCCAGCAGGGGAAATGGGATTACAGATACGCAGTATTTT.

This chain joins TRBV4-3 and TRBJ2-6, with TRBD2 as a possible D gene (6 bases). Germline CDR1 reads LGHNA; CDR2 reads YSLEER. The CDR3 spans 17 residues. The V gene lost 0 bases and the J gene lost 1 base, with 10 bases spanning the gap. The CDR3 is CASSQDGAGSGANVLTF. The DNA for the CDR3 is TGCGCCAGCAGCCAAGACGGCGCGGGGTCTGGGGCCAACGTCCTGACTTTC.

The chain recombines TRBV6-5 with TRBJ2-1, with TRBD2 matching over 11 bases. Unmatched junction bases numbered 2, after V lost 5 bases and J lost 5 bases. CDR3 length: 14 residues. Germline V gives CDR1 MNHEY, CDR2 SVGAGI. CDR3 amino acids: CASSLAGGDNEQFF. The CDR3 nucleotides read TGTGCCAGCAGTCTAGCGGGGGGCGACAATGAGCAGTTCTTC.

The V call is TRBV28, the J call TRBJ2-7; D uncertain. V was shortened by 5 bases and J by 4 bases, with 9 bases between the two germline ends. CDR3 length: 12 residues. Germline-derived CDR1 and CDR2 are MDHEN and SYDVKM. CDR3 residues: CASSEPQYEQYF. CDR3 coding DNA: TGTGCCAGCAGTGAGCCCCAGTACGAGCAGTACTTC.

This chain connects TRBV2 to TRBJ1-1, with 7 nucleotides matching TRBD1. The V and J ends lost 4 bases and 4 bases, in that order; junction bases with no gene match: 6. The germline gives CDR1 SNHLY, CDR2 FYNNEI. The CDR3 spans 14 residues. CDR3 in DNA: TGTGCCAGCAGTGGAAGGGGGCTGGGCACTGAAGCTTTCTTT. Translation gives CASSGRGLGTEAFF.

In DNA, the CDR3 is TGTGCCAGCAGCCCTGGACAGGGAGTTAACTATGGCTACACCTTC. This codes for CASSPGQGVNYGYTF. The chain uses TRBV28 and TRBJ1-2; 8 nucleotides agree with TRBD1. V lost 6 bases, J lost 1 base, and 7 bases stayed unmatched. Germline values: CDR1 MDHEN, CDR2 SYDVKM. The length of the CDR3 is 15 residues.

The CDR3 DNA sequence: TGCGCCAGCAGCTCGGGACTAGCGGGGTTAAGCACAGATACGCAGTATTTT. This encodes CASSSGLAGLSTDTQYF. The chain couples TRBV5-1 to TRBJ2-3; 13 nucleotides align to TRBD2. Germline V CDR1 and CDR2: SGHRS, YFSETQ. The CDR3 has 17 residues. The V gene end was trimmed by 3 bases and the J gene end by 0 bases; junction bases not matched to a gene: 4. Full variable domain (rest looked up from reference TRBV5-1 and TRBJ2-3): KAGVTQTPRYLIKTRGQQVTLSCSPISGHRSVSWYQQTPGQGLQFLFEYFSETQRNKGNFPGRFSGRQFSNSRSEMNVSTLELGDSALYLCASSSGLAGLSTDTQYFGPGTRLTVL.

This clone was seen only once. This chain joins TRBV9 and TRBJ2-7; no clear D. Germline V gives CDR1 SGDLS, CDR2 YYNGEE. CDR3 length equals 13 residues. Trimming took off 3 bases at V and 3 bases at J, with 10 bases between the two ends. CDR3 in amino acids: CASSGRRSYEQYF. The CDR3 coding sequence is TGTGCCAGCAGCGGGCGACGGAGCTACGAGCAGTACTTC.

V and J are TRBV7-3 and TRBJ2-3; D is uncertain. Per germline, CDR1 SGHTA and CDR2 FQGTGA. V was clipped by 1 base and J by 0 bases, with 2 bases between them. This CDR3 is 13 amino acids long. CDR3 loop: CASSLSSTDTQYF. The CDR3, as DNA: TGTGCCAGCAGCTTAAGTAGCACAGATACGCAGTATTTT.

The chain couples TRBV5-1 to TRBJ1-1; TRBD1 aligns across 7 bases. Trimming removed 4 bases from V and 1 base from J; junction bases left unmatched: 4. Germline V gene sequence: CDR1 SGHRS, CDR2 YFSETQ. The CDR3 has 14 amino acids. CDR3 residues: CASSTRTGNTEAFF. CDR3 nucleotide sequence: TGCGCCAGCAGCACTAGGACAGGGAACACTGAAGCTTTCTTT.